One sample yielded the 11 T cell receptor beta chains listed below, sequenced in a study of control samples from healthy donors and cancer patients. Only in-frame clones appear in the TCRdb table, and some are missing; sequencing was by immunoSEQ multiplex PCR. The sample carries about 60,000 clones, roughly nine tenths recorded once. The material sequenced was PBMCs. Every receptor here comes from a woman in her forties or fifties with colorectal cancer.

The rearrangement joins TRBV6-5 to TRBJ1-6; 7 bases are a match to TRBD1. The CDR3 is made up of 15 amino acids. Germline trimming cut 2 bases from V and 9 bases from J; bases unmatched to any gene: 7. Germline CDR1 MNHEY, CDR2 SVGAGI. CDR3 in DNA: TGTGCCAGCAGTTACCAGAGGACAGGCGGTTCACCCCTCCACTTT. It codes for CASSYQRTGGSPLHF.

The rearrangement joins TRBV28 to TRBJ2-7; D gene ambiguous. This CDR3 is built from 13 residues. Germline CDR1 reads MDHEN; CDR2 reads SYDVKM. The V gene lost 8 bases and the J gene lost 4 bases, with 15 bases spanning the gap. CDR3 protein: CASGPWALYEQYF. The CDR3, as DNA: TGTGCCAGCGGCCCATGGGCACTATACGAGCAGTACTTC.

This chain connects TRBV5-1 to TRBJ2-5; 11 bases map to TRBD1. There are 15 residues in the CDR3. Germline CDR1 reads SGHRS; CDR2 reads YFSETQ. Losses at the gene ends were 7 bases for V and 1 base for J; bases not matched to a gene: 6. CDR3 residues: CASGRTGGIQETQYF. In DNA form, the CDR3 reads TGCGCCAGCGGAAGGACAGGGGGCATCCAAGAGACCCAGTACTTC. The whole variable domain, filled in from reference TRBV5-1 and TRBJ2-5, reads KAGVTQTPRYLIKTRGQQVTLSCSPISGHRSVSWYQQTPGQGLQFLFEYFSETQRNKGNFPGRFSGRQFSNSRSEMNVSTLELGDSALYLCASGRTGGIQETQYFGPGTRLLVL.

This chain connects TRBV7-9 to TRBJ2-1; D is perhaps TRBD2 (6 bases). The CDR3 spans 19 residues. Deletions cut 7 bases from V and 0 bases from J, with 25 bases between. CDR1 and CDR2 (germline): SEHNR, FQNEAQ (reference sequence). CDR3 nucleotide sequence: TGTGCCAGCACCACCCTCTCACTAGCCTATCAGAGCTCCTACAATGAGCAGTTCTTC. Residues: CASTTLSLAYQSSYNEQFF.

The rearrangement uses TRBV29-1 and TRBJ2-5; D remains ambiguous. V was shortened by 3 bases and J by 6 bases, with 17 bases between the two germline ends. Germline values: CDR1 SQVTM, CDR2 ANQGSEA. The CDR3 spans 14 residues. Here the CDR3 DNA reads TGCAGCGTTGAGCTCTCGGCCGTGGGGAAGACCCAGTACTTC. Translated: CSVELSAVGKTQYF.

The chain recombines TRBV14 with TRBJ2-5, with D possibly TRBD1 on 5 matching bases. V lost 4 bases to trimming and J lost 5 bases, with 11 bases between them. The CDR3 is 13 amino acids. The germline gives CDR1 SGHDN, CDR2 FVKESK. CDR3 amino acids: CASSRPGWETQYF. CDR3 nucleotide sequence: TGTGCCAGCAGCCGACCAGGGTGGGAGACCCAGTACTTC.

The gene calls are TRBV7-6 and TRBJ2-2, with 15 bases aligning to TRBD2. V gave up 4 bases and J gave up 2 bases; unmatched junction bases: 5. The germline gives CDR1 SGHVS, CDR2 FNYEAQ. CDR3 length equals 18 residues. The CDR3 is CASSSGTSGRPNTGELFF. The CDR3 coding sequence is TGTGCCAGCAGCTCCGGGACTAGCGGGAGGCCTAACACCGGGGAGCTGTTTTTT.

The chain joins TRBV4-1 to TRBJ2-5; 14 bases align to TRBD2. V shed 0 bases and J 9 bases; nucleotides not matched to a gene: 6. The germline V gene has CDR1 MGHRA and CDR2 YSYEKL. This CDR3 contains 16 residues. The CDR3 spells CASSQDTGLAGDAQYF. In DNA form, the CDR3 reads TGCGCCAGCAGCCAAGATACGGGACTAGCGGGAGATGCCCAGTACTTC.

The DNA of the CDR3 is TGCAGCGTTGAAGACCCCGGGACAGGGGGCTTGGAGACCCAGTACTTC. Translation gives CSVEDPGTGGLETQYF. The V and J genes are TRBV29-1 and TRBJ2-7; TRBD1 matches 12 bases. The J call is in doubt because the DNA end fits TRBJ2-5 better. Per germline, CDR1 SQVTM and CDR2 ANQGSEA. The CDR3 covers 16 residues.

This rearrangement joins TRBV6-2 or TRBV6-3 to TRBJ1-1, with TRBD1 as a possible D gene (5 bases). V was cut by 3 bases and J by 7 bases, with 21 bases left in between. In germline, CDR1 is MNHEY, CDR2 SVGEGT. The CDR3 sequence is 16 residues long. CDR3 bases: TGTGCCAGCAGTTATCACCAAAGCCGGGGCTCGGTTGAAGCTTTCTTT. It translates to CASSYHQSRGSVEAFF.

V usage is TRBV25-1 and J usage is TRBJ1-2; possibly TRBD1 for D (5 bases). The CDR3 sequence is 13 residues long. CDR1 and CDR2 (germline): MGHDK, SYGVNS. V lost 2 bases and J 5 bases, leaving 9 bases between the germline ends. CDR3 in amino acids: CASSERGGYGYTF. DNA for the CDR3: TGTGCCAGCAGTGAACGGGGGGGATATGGCTACACCTTC.